This T cell receptor (beta chain) was recorded in a study of beta chain features in type 1 diabetes. In its sample, this clone was seen a few times. Antigen unknown. The entirety of the isolated RNA underwent reverse transcription, so expressed TCRB transcripts were sequenced. The protocol was immunoSEQ multiplex PCR, while the TCRdb copy is restricted to in-frame clones and leaves out a portion. The data hold 330,000 or so clones, with around 20% observed a single time. CDR3 size: 13 residues. V lost 3 bases to trimming and J lost 6 bases, with 11 bases between them. Germline V lookup: CDR1 KGHSH, CDR2 LQKENI. Study-wide points: A greater similarity of naive, central memory and Treg TCRB repertoires was seen among patients than among healthy donors. In all four CD4+ subsets, TCRB CDR3 length was significantly, moderately reduced in type 1 diabetes. VDJ junctions from type 1 diabetes patients carried fewer insertions and larger deletions. Sequencing from cDNA could over-represent high-TCR-expressing cells.

This sequence joins TRBV18 and TRBJ1-1, with D unresolved. The sample taken for sequencing was naive CD4+ T cells from blood. The clonotype was recovered from a young woman in good health. Here the CDR3 DNA reads TGTGCCAGCTCACCGGATGGGAGGGCTGAAGCTTTCTTT. Translation: CASSPDGRAEAFF. Variable domain in full (rest from reference TRBV18 and TRBJ1-1): NAGVMQNPRHLVRRRGQEARLRCSPMKGHSHVYWYRQLPEEGLKFMVYLQKENIIDESGMPKERFSAEFPKEGPSILRIQQVVRGDSAAYFCASSPDGRAEAFFGQGTRLTVV.